The rows below give T cell receptor beta chains drawn from one sample of a study of blood T cell repertoires in COVID-19. TCRdb's copy holds only in-frame clones and misses some; the assay was immunoSEQ multiplex PCR. The top ten clones hold about 1.3% of a sample with a few hundred thousand clones, around 89% of them seen once. Material: PBMCs or T cells enriched from blood (not recorded which). The receptors were gathered from a young man who had recovered from COVID-19. CDR3s include the opening cysteine and the closing phenylalanine or tryptophan. Fields, in order: CDR3 length, D gene, V gene, clone size, J gene, CDR3 DNA, CDR3 protein. D genes are given only for firm matches. For some rows the clone size is stated as once, few or many, or as a class when expanded; others skip it.

18	TRBD1	TRBV11-2	NA	TRBJ2-1	TGTGCCAGCAGCTTTGTTGGCAGGGGGATAAAGGGACACAATGAGCAGTTCTTC	CASSFVGRGIKGHNEQFF
11	NA	TRBV7-6	NA	TRBJ2-1	TGTGCCAGCAGCGCCAGCGATGAGCAGTTCTTC	CASSASDEQFF
15	TRBD2	TRBV11-2	NA	TRBJ2-5	TGTGCCAGCAGCTGGAGCGGGAGGTTACAAGAGACCCAGTACTTC	CASSWSGRLQETQYF
14	NA	TRBV27	NA	TRBJ2-5	TGTGCCAGCAGTTTATCGCCAGGGCCAGAGACCCAGTACTTC	CASSLSPGPETQYF
14	NA	TRBV5-6	NA	TRBJ2-7	TGTGCCAGCAGCCCGGGACTTCCTCTGGGGGAGCAGTACTTC	CASSPGLPLGEQYF
14	TRBD1	TRBV10-3	NA	TRBJ2-7	TGTGCCATCAGGAACGGGACAGGTTCTTCCGAGCAGTACTTC	CAIRNGTGSSEQYF
14	NA	TRBV3-1/TRBV3-2	NA	TRBJ1-4	TGTGCCAGCAGCACCAGTTTCTTTAATGAAAAACTGTTTTTT	CASSTSFFNEKLFF
15	NA	TRBV27	NA	TRBJ2-2	TGTGCCAGCCCTTACCCCGCCCCAGGGTCCGGGGAGCTGTTTTTT	CASPYPAPGSGELFF
13	TRBD1	TRBV28	NA	TRBJ2-7	TGTGCCAGCTGGAGGACAGGGTGGAACGAGCAGTACTTC	CASWRTGWNEQYF
12	TRBD1	TRBV19	NA	TRBJ2-7	TGTGCCAGTAGTATCCCGACAGGGGAGCAGTACTTC	CASSIPTGEQYF
16	TRBD2	TRBV6-1	NA	TRBJ2-7	TGTGCCAGCAGTGACCCAAGGGAGGGACCTTCCTACGAGCAGTACTTC	CASSDPREGPSYEQYF
14	TRBD1	TRBV11-1	NA	TRBJ1-1	TGTGCCAGCAGCCCGACAGGGTCTGGGACTGAAGCTTTCTTT	CASSPTGSGTEAFF
14	TRBD2	TRBV5-1	NA	TRBJ2-1	TGCGCCAGCAGCTTACGGCTAGCGGTAGCTGAGCAGTTCTTC	CASSLRLAVAEQFF
17	TRBD2	TRBV9	few	TRBJ2-2	TGTGCCAGCAGCGTAGACCCTAGCGGGGCGAACACCGGGGAGCTGTTTTTT	CASSVDPSGANTGELFF
16	NA	TRBV12-2	once	TRBJ1-6	TGTGCAAGTCTCCCGGGAGTCTCAGACCAAAATTCACCCCTCCACTTT	CASLPGVSDQNSPLHF
14	TRBD1	TRBV19	NA	TRBJ1-2	TGTGCCAGTAGCATGGGGACAGGGCTCTATGGCTACACCTTC	CASSMGTGLYGYTF
14	TRBD1	TRBV6-1	once	TRBJ2-7	TGTGCCAGCAGTGAGCAGGGGGCCCTCTACGAGCAGTACTTC	CASSEQGALYEQYF
15	TRBD2	TRBV10-2	NA	TRBJ2-7	TGCGCCAGCAGATGGGGCGGGAGCTCAGTCTACGAGCAGTACTTC	CASRWGGSSVYEQYF
12	TRBD1	TRBV6-2/TRBV6-3	NA	TRBJ1-2	TGTGCCAGCAGCTCACAGGGGAATGGCTACACCTTC	CASSSQGNGYTF
13	NA	TRBV12-3/TRBV12-4	NA	TRBJ2-7	TGTGCCAGCAGGACCGGACAGAAATACGAGCAGTACTTC	CASRTGQKYEQYF
14	TRBD1	TRBV5-1	NA	TRBJ2-5	TGCGCCAGCAGCCTGGGGACAGGGAGGGAGACCCAGTACTTC	CASSLGTGRETQYF
17	TRBD1	TRBV5-4	NA	TRBJ2-5	TGTGCCAGCAGCTTGGGCATCCGGGACAGGGTGGGAGAGACCCAGTACTTC	CASSLGIRDRVGETQYF
14	NA	TRBV18	NA	TRBJ2-2	TGTGCCAGCTCACCACCGAACGGGGCCGGGGAGCTGTTTTTT	CASSPPNGAGELFF
19	NA	TRBV11-2	NA	TRBJ1-3	TGTGCCAGCAGCTTAGAGGATTGGTGGTGGCGGGACTCTGGAAACACCATATATTTT	CASSLEDWWWRDSGNTIYF
16	TRBD2	TRBV13	NA	TRBJ2-7	TGTGCCAGCAGCAAAGGACTAGCGGGGGTCTCCTACGAGCAGTACTTC	CASSKGLAGVSYEQYF
14	TRBD1	TRBV7-9	NA	TRBJ2-7	TGTGCCAGCAGCCCCGACAGGGGGGGCTACGAGCAGTACTTC	CASSPDRGGYEQYF
17	NA	TRBV6-1	NA	TRBJ2-2	TGTGCCAGCAGTGAAGTGATACAGGGGGGGTACACCGGGGAGCTGTTTTTT	CASSEVIQGGYTGELFF
18	TRBD1	TRBV5-5	NA	TRBJ2-5	TGTGCCAGCAGCTTCACCTTGGTGACAGGGGGGTTCCAAGAGACCCAGTACTTC	CASSFTLVTGGFQETQYF
13	NA	TRBV24-1	NA	TRBJ2-7	TGTGCCACCAGTGGGCAGGGGGGCTACGAGCAGTACTTC	CATSGQGGYEQYF
13	NA	TRBV27	NA	TRBJ2-7	TGTGCCAGCCGGGGATGGGGACTTTACGAGCAGTACTTC	CASRGWGLYEQYF
15	TRBD1	TRBV30	NA	TRBJ1-6	TGTGCCTGGAGTAGGAGGACAGGGAGGAATTCACCCCTCCACTTT	CAWSRRTGRNSPLHF
15	TRBD2	TRBV5-1	NA	TRBJ2-7	TGCGCCAGCAGCCTCGGACTAGCGGGAACCTACGAGCAGTACTTC	CASSLGLAGTYEQYF
17	TRBD1	TRBV3-1/TRBV3-2	NA	TRBJ1-5	TGTGCCAGCAGCCAAGATCGAGGGGGCCGCAGCAATCAGCCCCAGCATTTT	CASSQDRGGRSNQPQHF
14	TRBD2	TRBV6-4	NA	TRBJ2-3	TGTGCCAGCAGTGACGCGGGAGGGACAGATACGCAGTATTTT	CASSDAGGTDTQYF
13	NA	TRBV7-2	NA	TRBJ1-1	TGTGCCAGCAGCTTCCGTCGCAATCTAGAAGCTTTCTTT	CASSFRRNLEAFF
12	NA	TRBV28	NA	TRBJ1-5	TGTGCCAGCAGTCTTGTTGTCCAGCCCCAGCATTTT	CASSLVVQPQHF
13	TRBD1	TRBV19	NA	TRBJ1-2	TGTGCCAGTAGCAGGGACAGTTATTATGGCTACACCTTC	CASSRDSYYGYTF
14	NA	TRBV19	NA	TRBJ1-5	TGTGCCAGTAGTATTAAGTGGGGGGATCAGCCCCAGCATTTT	CASSIKWGDQPQHF
19	TRBD1	TRBV7-4	NA	TRBJ1-1	TGTGCCAGCAGCTTAAGATCGGGTCGGGACAGGACCATGAACACTGAAGCTTTCTTT	CASSLRSGRDRTMNTEAFF
18	TRBD2	TRBV4-3	NA	TRBJ2-2	TGCGCCAGCAGCCAAGCTTCAGTACTAGCGGGGGAAAGCGGGGAGCTGTTTTTT	CASSQASVLAGESGELFF
12	TRBD2	TRBV29-1	NA	TRBJ2-1	TGCAGCGTTCAGCGGGAGTACAATGAGCAGTTCTTC	CSVQREYNEQFF
16	TRBD1	TRBV28	NA	TRBJ1-2	TGTGCCAGCAGTGCCCCCCCGGGACAGGGGGCTCGGGGCTACACCTTC	CASSAPPGQGARGYTF
15	NA	TRBV9	NA	TRBJ1-5	TGTGCCAGCAGCGCCGGAGACAGTCTCAATCAGCCCCAGCATTTT	CASSAGDSLNQPQHF
12	TRBD1	TRBV10-3	NA	TRBJ2-7	TGTGCCATCACTGGACAGGGGTACGAGCAGTACTTC	CAITGQGYEQYF
17	TRBD2	TRBV9	few	TRBJ2-1	TGTGCCAGCAGCGTCACCTTTGGGACTAGATCCTACAATGAGCAGTTCTTC	CASSVTFGTRSYNEQFF
17	TRBD2	TRBV4-3	NA	TRBJ2-7	TGCGCCAGCAGCCAAGATAACTCCCCTAGCGGGGCGTACGAGCAGTACTTC	CASSQDNSPSGAYEQYF
15	NA	TRBV30	NA	TRBJ2-3	TGTGCCTGGAGTGTACTAGGGCCTACGTTCGATACGCAGTATTTT	CAWSVLGPTFDTQYF
13	NA	TRBV7-2	NA	TRBJ1-6	TGTGCCAGCAGCTTAGCGGCTAATTCACCCCTCCACTTT	CASSLAANSPLHF
14	NA	TRBV15	NA	TRBJ2-1	TGTGCCACCAGCAGAGATCTGGTCGGGAATGAGCAGTTCTTC	CATSRDLVGNEQFF
15	TRBD1	TRBV15	NA	TRBJ2-3	TGTGCCACCAGCAGACGACAGGGGGGCACAGATACGCAGTATTTT	CATSRRQGGTDTQYF
20	NA	TRBV11-3	NA	TRBJ2-2	TGTGCCAGCAGCTTAGGAGGAAACCCCCGCGGGGGCTTTAACACCGGGGAGCTGTTTTTT	CASSLGGNPRGGFNTGELFF
17	NA	TRBV27	NA	TRBJ1-6	TGTGCCAGCAGTTCCCCGAGGGGGAGCTCCTATAATTCACCCCTCCACTTT	CASSSPRGSSYNSPLHF